This is a list of T cell receptor beta chains from one sample in a study of cytomegalovirus exposure and HLA in healthy donors. Assay: immunoSEQ multiplex PCR; the TCRdb copy retains only in-frame clones and omits some. The sample lists about 140,000 clones, approximately 78% seen once, with around 3% in the top ten. Sequencing used PBMCs. The receptors were gathered from a female donor in good health and CMV-seronegative. Both conserved end residues are part of each CDR3. A D gene is named only where the DNA matches it firmly. Rows may omit the clone size; those that give it use once, few, many or a size class.

>TRBJ2-2|.|.|TRBV6-5
CASSSPTGELFF
TGTGCCAGCAGTTCCCCAACCGGGGAGCTGTTTTTT
>TRBJ1-2|TRBD1|.|TRBV7-8
CASSLRAGGSTDYGYTF
TGTGCCAGCAGCTTAAGGGCAGGGGGAAGTACTGACTATGGCTACACCTTC
>TRBJ2-3|TRBD2|once|TRBV5-1
CASSLLASGTSTDTQYF
TGCGCCAGCAGCTTGTTGGCTAGCGGGACTAGCACAGATACGCAGTATTTT
>TRBJ2-3|.|.|TRBV27
CASSPNRGLHTDTQYF
TGTGCCAGCAGTCCAAATCGAGGACTTCACACAGATACGCAGTATTTT
>TRBJ1-1|.|.|TRBV7-3
CASPSLNTEAFF
TGTGCCAGTCCTAGCTTGAACACTGAAGCTTTCTTT
>TRBJ2-7|TRBD2|.|TRBV7-9
CASSLGLAGLYEQYF
TGTGCCAGCAGCTTGGGACTAGCGGGGTTATACGAGCAGTACTTC
>TRBJ1-2|.|.|TRBV2
CASSEEGFGENTF
TGTGCCAGCAGTGAAGAGGGGTTCGGTGAGAACACCTTC
>TRBJ2-1|.|.|TRBV19
CASSRGQSNEQFF
TGTGCCAGTAGTAGAGGACAGAGCAATGAGCAGTTCTTC
>TRBJ1-2|.|.|TRBV29-1
CSVVITPGLYGYTF
TGCAGCGTTGTGATTACCCCCGGACTCTATGGCTACACCTTC
>TRBJ2-3|TRBD2|.|TRBV7-9
CASSSMRGSSGGATDTQYF
TGTGCCAGCAGCTCAATGAGGGGATCGAGCGGGGGGGCCACAGATACGCAGTATTTT
>TRBJ1-5|.|.|TRBV30
CAWQTQVNQPQHF
TGTGCCTGGCAAACTCAGGTCAATCAGCCCCAGCATTTT
>TRBJ1-1|TRBD1|.|TRBV7-3
CASSSQGAVTEAFF
TGTGCCAGCAGCTCGCAGGGGGCCGTAACTGAAGCTTTCTTT
>TRBJ1-5|.|.|TRBV28
CASSLPGRGRGRGNQPQHF
TGTGCCAGCAGTTTACCCGGCCGAGGGCGAGGTCGGGGCAATCAGCCCCAGCATTTT
>TRBJ2-5|TRBD2|.|TRBV27
CASNWASGGEQYF
TGTGCCAGCAATTGGGCTAGCGGGGGTGAGCAGTACTTC
>TRBJ2-7|TRBD2|.|TRBV10-2
CATGLAGSGEQYF
TGCGCCACCGGACTAGCGGGGTCTGGCGAGCAGTACTTC
>TRBJ1-2|.|.|TRBV30
CAWSVVGEANYGYTF
TGTGCCTGGAGTGTAGTCGGGGAAGCTAACTATGGCTACACCTTC
>TRBJ2-1|TRBD2|once|TRBV19
CASSRLAGGSNEQFF
TGTGCCAGTAGTCGGCTAGCGGGAGGCTCCAATGAGCAGTTCTTC
>TRBJ1-1|.|.|TRBV6-1
CASSEIFYRVVNTEAFF
TGTGCCAGCAGTGAAATTTTTTACAGGGTGGTGAACACTGAAGCTTTCTTT
>TRBJ2-7|TRBD1|.|TRBV2
CASRREGQDYYEQYF
TGTGCCAGCAGAAGAGAAGGACAGGATTACTACGAGCAGTACTTC
>TRBJ1-2|.|few|TRBV7-9
CASSSPELNYGYTF
TGTGCCAGCAGCTCTCCTGAGCTTAACTATGGCTACACCTTC
>TRBJ1-1|.|.|TRBV15
CATSRTDGEAFF
TGTGCCACCAGCAGGACCGACGGGGAAGCTTTCTTT
>TRBJ2-3|.|once|TRBV18
CASSPLGTDTQYF
TGTGCCAGCTCACCTCTCGGCACAGATACGCAGTATTTT
>TRBJ2-3|TRBD2|.|TRBV9
CASSVSPGGGGAVDTQYF
TGTGCCAGCAGCGTATCACCGGGGGGCGGGGGGGCCGTAGATACGCAGTATTTT
>TRBJ1-2|TRBD1|.|TRBV28
CASRGVEDRFGYTF
TGTGCCAGCAGGGGGGTGGAGGACAGGTTCGGCTACACCTTC
>TRBJ1-1|TRBD1|.|TRBV28
CASSAPQGAHTEAFF
TGTGCCAGCAGTGCGCCCCAGGGGGCGCACACTGAAGCTTTCTTT
>TRBJ2-7|.|.|TRBV5-1
CASSLDRGGVEQYF
TGCGCCAGCAGCTTGGACAGGGGAGGTGTCGAGCAGTACTTC
>TRBJ1-3|.|.|TRBV7-2
CASSLVYGNTIYF
TGTGCCAGCAGCTTAGTTTATGGAAACACCATATATTTT
>TRBJ1-1|.|.|TRBV15
CATSGAGGTEAFF
TGTGCCACCAGCGGCGCGGGGGGGACTGAAGCTTTCTTT
>TRBJ2-3|.|.|TRBV9
CASSVGGIGGDTQYF
TGTGCCAGCAGCGTAGGGGGAATCGGAGGGGATACGCAGTATTTT
>TRBJ1-2|.|.|TRBV30
CAWRLVNYGYPF
TGTGCCTGGAGGCTGGTTAACTATGGCTACCCCTTC
>TRBJ2-7|TRBD1|.|TRBV7-7
CASSSGTGGSYEQYF
TGTGCTAGCAGCTCCGGGACAGGGGGCTCCTACGAGCAGTACTTC
>TRBJ2-5|TRBD2|.|TRBV7-2
CASSRGTSGETQYF
TGTGCCAGCAGCCGAGGGACTAGCGGAGAGACCCAGTACTTC
>TRBJ1-1|.|.|TRBV7-9
CASSWRAEAFF
TGTGCCAGCAGCTGGAGGGCTGAAGCTTTCTTT
>TRBJ2-2|TRBD1|once|TRBV5-1
CASSLEGQGLNTGELFF
TGCGCCAGCAGCTTGGAGGGACAGGGTCTGAACACCGGGGAGCTGTTTTTT
>TRBJ1-5|.|once|TRBV27
CASSLTRDRLLGNQPQHF
TGTGCCAGCAGTTTAACCCGCGACCGACTACTCGGCAATCAGCCCCAGCATTTT
>TRBJ1-6|.|.|TRBV6-5
CASNQGRNSPLHF
TGTGCCAGCAACCAGGGTCGCAATTCACCCCTCCACTTT
>TRBJ2-7|.|.|TRBV28
CASRPTALQGTYEQYF
TGTGCCAGCAGGCCGACGGCCTTACAGGGAACCTACGAGCAGTACTTC
>TRBJ1-1|TRBD1|.|TRBV25-1
CASSERDRRNTEAFF
TGTGCCAGCAGTGAGAGGGACAGGCGAAACACTGAAGCTTTCTTT
>TRBJ1-4|.|.|TRBV11-2
CASSLMDSEKLFF
TGTGCCAGCAGCTTAATGGACAGCGAAAAACTGTTTTTT
>TRBJ2-2|TRBD2|.|TRBV30
CAWSVWSGSHSGELFF
TGTGCCTGGAGTGTATGGAGCGGGAGTCATAGCGGGGAGCTGTTTTTT
>TRBJ2-7|TRBD2|.|TRBV7-2
CASSHDGGRVTYEQYF
TGTGCCAGCAGCCACGACGGGGGGAGAGTTACCTACGAGCAGTACTTC
>TRBJ1-6|.|.|TRBV28
CASSSHLGQKLTINSPLHF
TGTGCCAGCAGTTCCCATTTGGGACAAAAGTTGACTATTAATTCACCCCTCCACTTT
>TRBJ2-3|TRBD1|.|TRBV6-4
CASSRDRGTDTQYF
TGTGCCAGCAGTCGGGACAGGGGAACAGATACGCAGTATTTT
>TRBJ2-2|TRBD2|.|TRBV7-9
CASRPATSEITGELFF
TGTGCCAGCAGACCCGCAACTAGCGAGATCACCGGGGAGCTGTTTTTT
>TRBJ1-1|TRBD1|.|TRBV19
CASSIDYRGNTEAFF
TGTGCCAGTAGTATAGACTACAGGGGGAACACTGAAGCTTTCTTT
>TRBJ1-1|TRBD1|few|TRBV10-3
CAIGGQGFSEAFF
TGTGCCATTGGGGGACAGGGGTTTTCTGAAGCTTTCTTT
>TRBJ1-1|TRBD1|.|TRBV6-1
CASRDLDRVEAFF
TGTGCCAGCAGGGACCTTGACAGGGTTGAAGCTTTCTTT
>TRBJ1-1|.|.|TRBV18
CASSPPGGARLTEAFF
TGTGCCAGCTCACCACCGGGGGGGGCGCGCCTTACTGAAGCTTTCTTT
>TRBJ1-1|.|few|TRBV5-6
CASSLSGGQVWNTEAFF
TGTGCCAGCAGCTTGTCCGGGGGGCAGGTATGGAACACTGAAGCTTTCTTT
>TRBJ2-2|TRBD1|.|TRBV19
CARAGTGNTGELFF
TGTGCCAGAGCCGGGACAGGCAACACCGGGGAGCTGTTTTTT
>TRBJ2-7|.|.|TRBV29-1
CSVEVGQTAEQYF
TGCAGCGTTGAGGTGGGACAAACTGCCGAGCAGTACTTC
>TRBJ2-7|TRBD2|.|TRBV11-2
CASSRLSGSSYEQYF
TGTGCCAGCAGCCGACTAAGCGGGAGCTCCTACGAGCAGTACTTC
>TRBJ1-1|.|.|TRBV4-1
CASSPRLIFTGSNTEAFF
TGCGCCAGCAGCCCTCGCCTTATTTTTACAGGGTCGAACACTGAAGCTTTCTTT
>TRBJ2-2|.|.|TRBV4-1
CASSQDGSLPGELFF
TGCGCCAGCAGCCAAGATGGTAGTTTGCCCGGGGAGCTGTTTTTT
>TRBJ1-3|.|once|TRBV28
CASSSPSGTRSGNTIYF
TGTGCCAGCAGCTCCCCAAGCGGTACCCGTTCTGGAAACACCATATATTTT
>TRBJ1-2|.|few|TRBV5-4
CASSLSGHGLHGYTF
TGTGCCAGCAGCCTATCGGGACACGGTTTGCATGGCTACACCTTC